A single sample is the source of the 10 T cell receptor beta chains below, sequenced in a study of spatial heterogeneity in lung cancer. TCRdb redid the calling of the 5' RACE reads with MiXCR, one entry per CDR3 protein. The repertoire consists of roughly 2,200 distinct CDR3 sequences, with more than 20% occurring once and the leading ten covering approximately 25%. Study results and limitations: Counts of expanded alpha and beta TCRs within tumors tracked the tumor nonsynonymous mutation count.

The antigens these receptors bind are not known. The time point: sample taken at primary tumor resection. Sequenced here: lung tumor tissue, sampled at surgery. These receptors were obtained from a male donor with early-stage non-small cell lung cancer.

By frequency in the sample, this clonotype is large. This beta chain represents an off-target read in a library built for alpha chains; its size is of limited meaning. V and J are TRBV10-2 and TRBJ2-2; D is unclear. The CDR3 runs 15 residues. Germline CDR1 is WSHSY and CDR2 is SAAADI. Trimming removed 7 bases at V and 6 bases at J, with 18 bases between. The CDR3 sequence is CASTSLTSKPGELFF. The CDR3 DNA sequence: TGCGCCAGCACTTCCCTAACTTCTAAGCCCGGGGAGCTGTTTTTT.

At least ten counts were recorded for this clonotype. The size of this beta chain means little, since it is a stray read in a library made for alpha chains. The gene calls are TRBV19 and TRBJ2-7; 10 bases line up with TRBD1. Looked up from germline, CDR1 is LNHDA and CDR2 is SQIVND (reference sequence). The CDR3 loop spans 14 amino acids. The trim removed 6 bases at V and 4 bases at J, leaving 6 bases unmatched. Here the CDR3 DNA reads TGTGCCAGTAGCCTGACAGGGGGCATATACGAGCAGTACTTC. This gives the protein CASSLTGGIYEQYF. The full variable domain, its missing parts supplied by reference TRBV19 and TRBJ2-7, is DGGITQSPKYLFRKEGQNVTLSCEQNLNHDAMYWYRQDPGQGLRLIYYSQIVNDFQKGDIAEGYSVSREKKESFPLTVTSAQKNPTAFYLCASSLTGGIYEQYFGPGTRLTVT.

In its sample, this clonotype ranks as medium-sized (0.01 to 0.1%). Because this beta chain is a stray read in a library intended to capture alpha chains, its abundance should not be given much weight. The chain uses TRBV28 and TRBJ1-5; a weak D match, TRBD1 (5 bases). This CDR3 region has 16 residues. V dropped 3 bases and J dropped 3 bases, with 15 bases sitting between them. Germline V gene data show CDR1 as MDHEN and CDR2 as SYDVKM. The CDR3 DNA sequence: TGTGCCAGCAGTTTTACCGGGGAGGGGAACAATCAGCCCCAGCATTTT. As protein: CASSFTGEGNNQPQHF.

This clonotype rates as medium-sized. Since it is a stray read in a library aimed at alpha chains, this beta chain has a size that is not meaningful. This rearrangement joins TRBV20-1 to TRBJ2-1, with TRBD2 identical over 8 bases. V was clipped by 5 bases and J by 7 bases; unmatched bases: 13. The CDR3 covers 15 residues. In germline, CDR1 is DFQATT, CDR2 SNEGSKA (reference sequence). CDR3 protein: CSAHPISGTRNEQFF. CDR3 in DNA: TGCAGTGCTCACCCCATTAGCGGGACTAGAAATGAGCAGTTCTTC.

As to this clonotype: The library was prepared for alpha chains; this beta chain is a stray read, so its frequency means little. The CDR3 DNA is TGTGCCAGCAGCTTAAACGCCCACGAGCAGTACTTC. As protein: CASSLNAHEQYF. The chain combines TRBV7-9 with TRBJ2-7, with D uncertain. This CDR3 region has 12 residues. From germline, CDR1 is SEHNR and CDR2 FQNEAQ (reference sequence). Trimming took off 2 bases at V and 5 bases at J, with 7 bases between the two ends.

As regards this clonotype: This beta chain is an unintended read in a library built for alpha chains; its size means little. The chain uses TRBV16 and TRBJ2-3; possible D gene TRBD1, 5 bases. Trimming removed 4 bases from V and 2 bases from J, with 13 bases in between. Germline V gene sequence: CDR1 KGHSY, CDR2 FQNENV. This CDR3 contains 15 residues. The CDR3 DNA follows: TGTGCCAGCAGCCTGAATCGACAGCCCACAGATACGCAGTATTTT. It translates to CASSLNRQPTDTQYF. Based on the CDR3 plus reference TRBV16 and TRBJ2-3, the full variable domain is GEEVAQTPKHLVRGEGQKAKLYCAPIKGHSYVFWYQQVLKNEFKFLISFQNENVFDETGMPKERFSAKCLPNSPCSLEIQATKLEDSAVYFCASSLNRQPTDTQYFGPGTRLTVL.

In regard to this clonotype: Found in a library prepared for alpha chains, this beta chain is an off-target read, and its abundance has little meaning. The rearrangement links TRBV5-3 to TRBJ1-1, with D uncertain. TRBV5-3 counts as an open reading frame of uncertain function. The length of the CDR3 is 11 residues. V shed 0 bases and J shed 11 bases, with 8 bases lying between them. The DNA of the CDR3 is TGTGCCAGAAGCTTGGCTGGGTGTGCTTTCTTT. Residues: CARSLAGCAFF.

This clonotype rates as medium-sized. This beta chain is a stray read from a library made for alpha chains; its abundance is not meaningful. This chain uses TRBV11-2 with TRBJ2-7, with D unresolved. Germline loops: CDR1 SGHAT, CDR2 FQNNGV. The CDR3 is 13 amino acids. The germline V and J ends were trimmed by 2 bases and 3 bases, with 8 bases remaining between them. This chain's CDR3 is CASSLFGFYEQYF. The CDR3 bases are TGTGCCAGCAGCTTATTCGGATTCTACGAGCAGTACTTC.

This clonotype came up a few times. A library made for alpha chains picked up this beta chain off target, so its size means little. The rearrangement links TRBV28 to TRBJ2-7; 7 bases line up with TRBD2. Losses at the gene ends were 3 bases for V and 1 base for J; bases not matched to a gene: 3. The CDR3 is 14 amino acids. Germline CDR1 MDHEN, CDR2 SYDVKM. The CDR3 here is CASSFPGGSYEQYF. In DNA form, the CDR3 reads TGTGCCAGCAGTTTCCCGGGGGGTTCCTACGAGCAGTACTTC.

Ten or more counts support this clonotype. The size of this beta chain means little, since it is a stray read in a library made for alpha chains. The chain joins TRBV29-1 to TRBJ2-3; the D is unclear. This CDR3 is 16 amino acids long. Germline CDR1 and CDR2: SQVTM and ANQGSEA. Between the trimmed V and J ends, which lost 0 bases and 0 bases, there was a span of 13 bases. As DNA, the CDR3 is TGCAGCGTTGAAGATTCTATCATCGGGAGCACAGATACGCAGTATTTT. It codes for CSVEDSIIGSTDTQYF.